The 20 T cell receptor beta chains below were found in one sample sequenced in a study of tumor and adjacent non-tumor tissue in lung cancer. This sample's RNA came from whole unsorted tissue. The library came from three nested PCR rounds adapted from ARM-PCR protocols. TCRdb passed the multiplex PCR reads through MiXCR, listing each CDR3 protein once. The table includes approximately 65,000 distinct CDR3 sequences, 60% detected once. The specimen sequenced was lung tumor tissue. These receptors came from a man in his forties or fifties with non-small cell lung cancer.

This clonotype was counted at least ten times. The rearrangement uses TRBV12-3 or TRBV12-4 and TRBJ2-3; no clear D gene. Trimming took 2 bases from V and 3 from J, leaving 9 bases between them. This CDR3 has 14 amino acids. CDR3 protein: CASSLRVTTDTQYF. The CDR3 nucleotides read TGTGCCAGCAGTTTAAGAGTGACAACAGATACGCAGTATTTT.

This clonotype was observed a handful of times. The V and J genes are TRBV10-1 and TRBJ2-3; TRBD1 or TRBD2 may be the D gene (5 bases each). CDR3 length equals 15 residues. Germline V gene data show CDR1 as WNHNN and CDR2 as SYGVQD (reference sequence). Deletions cut 6 bases from V and 1 base from J, with 14 bases between. The CDR3 loop reads CASSRRIGGTDTQYF. The CDR3 DNA follows: TGCGCCAGCAGCCGGAGGATAGGGGGCACAGATACGCAGTATTTT.

At least ten counts were recorded for this clonotype. This rearrangement joins TRBV7-8 to TRBJ2-3; 13 bases are shared with TRBD2. The CDR3 is 17 amino acids. The V gene end was trimmed by 4 bases and the J gene end by 4 bases; junction bases not matched to a gene: 8. The germline gives CDR1 SGHVS, CDR2 FQNEAQ. CDR3 nucleotide sequence: TGTGCCAGCAGCTCTGGACTAGCGGGAGCGGGGGCAGATACGCAGTATTTT. Translated: CASSSGLAGAGADTQYF. Drawing the rest from reference TRBV7-8 and TRBJ2-3, the complete variable domain is GAGVSQSPRYKVAKRGQDVALRCDPISGHVSLFWYQQALGQGPEFLTYFQNEAQLDKSGLPSDRFFAERPEGSVSTLKIQRTQQEDSAVYLCASSSGLAGAGADTQYFGPGTRLTVL.

This clonotype was found a few times. A junction boundary mismatches the germline segment, possibly from a read error. The chain employs TRBV12-3 or TRBV12-4 and TRBJ2-1, with 12 nucleotides matching TRBD2. The CDR3 consists of 18 residues. The CDR3 region is CASEASGRAALTYNERFF. DNA of the CDR3: TGTGCCAGCGAGGCTAGCGGGAGGGCCGCGTTAACCTACAATGAGCGGTTCTTC.

This chain uses TRBV20-1 with TRBJ2-7; 7 bases are shared with TRBD2. The junction had 13 bases not matched to a gene; V was cut back by 6 bases and J by 5 bases. CDR1 is DFQATT, CDR2 SNEGSKA, per germline (reference sequence). This CDR3 spans 14 amino acids. CDR3 region: CSAHLAGRMHEQYF. In nucleotides, the CDR3 is TGCAGTGCGCATTTAGCGGGCAGGATGCACGAGCAGTACTTC.

In this sample, this clonotype turned up many times. V usage is TRBV5-5 and J usage is TRBJ1-6; D unresolved. Looked up from germline, CDR1 is SGHKS and CDR2 is YYEKEE (reference sequence). The V end lost 3 bases, the J end lost 5 bases, and 9 bases lay between the germline ends. This CDR3 is 14 amino acids long. CDR3 sequence (DNA): TGTGCCAGCAGCTCCGACCTTAATAATTCACCCCTCCACTTT. Its translation is CASSSDLNNSPLHF.

This clonotype showed up many times. The rearrangement links TRBV30 to TRBJ1-6; D gene uncertain. V lost 0 bases and J lost 7, with 10 bases in between. Per germline, CDR1 GTSNPN and CDR2 SVGIG (reference sequence). There are 14 residues in the CDR3. The CDR3 nucleotides are TGTGCCTGGAGTGTTACCAGTCCAAATTCACCCCTCCACTTT. As protein: CAWSVTSPNSPLHF.

For this clonotype: Since a much larger clone is just one base distant, this may be a read error. The chain links TRBV29-1 to TRBJ2-1; D not certain. CDR1 is SQVTM and CDR2 is ANQGSEA in the germline V gene. CDR3 length: 10 residues. V gave up 3 bases and J gave up 10 bases, with 7 bases separating them. The CDR3 here is CSVESNEQFF. CDR3 coding DNA: TGCAGCGTTGAGTCTAACGAGCAGTTCTTC.

This clonotype is termed medium-sized (0.01 to 0.1%). The rearrangement uses TRBV11-1 and TRBJ2-7, with no clear D. V dropped 1 base and J dropped 0 bases, with 7 bases sitting between them. Looked up from germline, CDR1 is SGHAT and CDR2 is FQDESV (reference sequence). The CDR3 has 14 residues. The CDR3 DNA sequence: TGTGCCAGCAGCTTAGGACGCACCTCCTACGAGCAGTACTTC. Protein: CASSLGRTSYEQYF. The full variable domain, completed using reference TRBV11-1 and TRBJ2-7, is EAEVAQSPRYKITEKSQAVAFWCDPISGHATLYWYRQILGQGPELLVQFQDESVVDDSQLPKDRFSAERLKGVDSTLKIQPAELGDSAMYLCASSLGRTSYEQYFGPGTRLTVT.

The J gene is TRBJ1-3, the V gene TRBV6-6; D gene ambiguous. Germline CDR1 reads MNHNY; CDR2 reads SVGAGI (reference sequence). The CDR3 contains 13 residues. CDR3: CGSTEGSGNTIYF. The CDR3 DNA sequence: TGTGGCAGTACGGAGGGCTCTGGAAACACCATATATTTT.

Points on this clonotype: A much larger clone lies one base from this, so it may be a read error. The rearrangement uses TRBV6-6 and TRBJ2-1; D uncertain. Germline loops: CDR1 MNHNY, CDR2 SVGAGI (reference sequence). Deletions cut 2 bases from V and 8 bases from J, with 13 bases between. CDR3 length equals 14 residues. CDR3 in DNA: TGTGCCAGCAGTTACAAGGCAGGATTTCATGAGCAGTTCTTC. This encodes CASSYKAGFHEQFF.

Concerning this clonotype: One junction end does not reproduce the germline sequence, and a read error may be involved. J is TRBJ2-5 and V is TRBV11-2; unclear D gene. The CDR3 consists of 13 residues. Germline CDR1 and CDR2: SGHAT and FQNNGV. In DNA form, the CDR3 reads TGTGGCAACAGCCTCTGGAGTCAAGGGACCCAGTACTTC. It is translated as CGNSLWSQGTQYF.

About this clonotype itself: The junction and the germline gene differ at one end; a read error may be behind it. The CDR3 DNA sequence: TGCGCCAGCAATGGACGTCTCTTGGGCGAGCAGTACTTC. Translated: CASNGRLLGEQYF. The chain employs TRBV6-6 and TRBJ2-7; D is unresolved. The germline gives CDR1 MNHNY, CDR2 SVGAGI (reference sequence). This CDR3 is built from 13 residues.

Details on this clonotype: This is likely a read error, given that the CDR3 carries no conserved phenylalanine or tryptophan at its end. This rearrangement joins TRBV29-1 to TRBJ2-3, with TRBD1 identical over 8 bases. Unmatched junction bases numbered 10, after V lost 7 bases and J lost 1 base. This CDR3 comprises 15 residues. Per germline, CDR1 SQVTM and CDR2 ANQGSEA. The CDR3 spells CSATPGTGGTDTQYY. The CDR3, as DNA: TGCAGCGCGACCCCCGGGACAGGAGGCACAGATACGCAGTATTAT.

This clonotype is medium-sized by share. This chain links TRBV6-1 with TRBJ2-3; D gene ambiguous. V lost 5 bases, J lost 4 bases, and 4 bases lay in between. The germline CDR1 and CDR2 sequences are MNHNS and SASEGT. CDR3 size: 11 residues. The DNA for the CDR3 is TGTGCCAGCAGTACAGCAGATACGCAGTATTTT. Protein: CASSTADTQYF.

Comment on this clonotype: At one boundary the junction diverges from the germline segment, which might be a read error. This chain links TRBV11-2 with TRBJ1-5, with no clear D. The V gene's germline CDR1 is SGHAT and CDR2 FQNNGV. The CDR3 consists of 14 residues. CDR3 region: CTSCQRAVNQPQHF. CDR3 bases: TGTACCAGCTGCCAAAGGGCGGTCAATCAGCCCCAGCATTTT.

Note on this clonotype: Given a much more abundant clone one base away, this may be a read error. The rearrangement joins TRBV6-2 or TRBV6-3 to TRBJ1-1; D is ambiguous. With 5 bases removed from V and 3 bases from J, the gap between germline ends came to 16 bases. Germline loops: CDR1 MNHEY, CDR2 SVGEGT. The CDR3 totals 15 residues. The CDR3 sequence: CASSPLRGRDTEAFF. CDR3 nucleotides: TGTGCCAGCAGTCCCTTGCGAGGGCGCGACACTGAAGCTTTCTTT.

About this clonotype itself: The conserved phenylalanine or tryptophan is not found at the CDR3 terminus, so this likely reflects a read error. This chain uses TRBV11-2 with TRBJ2-3; D not resolved. CDR3 size: 15 residues. Trimming removed 0 bases from V and 6 bases from J, with 13 bases in between. CDR1 SGHAT and CDR2 FQNNGV come from the germline V gene. The CDR3 protein is CASSLDRGSADTQYL. The CDR3 nucleotides read TGTGCCAGCAGCTTAGATCGCGGATCGGCTGATACGCAGTATTTA.

Comments on this clonotype: Given a much more abundant clone one base away, this may be a read error. The chain is built from TRBV12-3 or TRBV12-4 and TRBJ2-5, with TRBD2 matching 11 bases. This CDR3 comprises 16 residues. The CDR3 reads CASSLKLAGVAEAQYF. CDR3 sequence (DNA): TGTGCCAGCAGTCTAAAACTAGCGGGAGTAGCAGAGGCCCAGTACTTC.

This clonotype has just a few counts. A much bigger clone sits one base away, suggesting this may be a read error. The genes are TRBV10-3 and TRBJ2-3, with 7 bases aligning to TRBD2. The germline CDR1 and CDR2 sequences are ENHRY and SYGVKD. This CDR3 spans 14 amino acids. The V and J ends lost 10 bases and 1 base, in that order; junction bases with no gene match: 8. Here the CDR3 DNA reads TGTGCCACCGGGGGGAGAAGAGGCACAGATACGCAGTATTTT. As protein: CATGGRRGTDTQYF.